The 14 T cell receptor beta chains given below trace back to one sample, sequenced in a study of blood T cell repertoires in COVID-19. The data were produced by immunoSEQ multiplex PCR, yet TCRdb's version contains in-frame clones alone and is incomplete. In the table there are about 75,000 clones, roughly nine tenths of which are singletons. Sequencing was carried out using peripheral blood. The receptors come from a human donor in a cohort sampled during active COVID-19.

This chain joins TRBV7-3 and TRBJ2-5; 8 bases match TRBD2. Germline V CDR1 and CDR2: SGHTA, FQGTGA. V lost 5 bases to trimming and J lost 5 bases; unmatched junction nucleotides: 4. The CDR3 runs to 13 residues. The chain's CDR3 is CASSVSSGETQYF. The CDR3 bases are TGTGCCAGCAGCGTCTCTAGCGGGGAGACCCAGTACTTC.

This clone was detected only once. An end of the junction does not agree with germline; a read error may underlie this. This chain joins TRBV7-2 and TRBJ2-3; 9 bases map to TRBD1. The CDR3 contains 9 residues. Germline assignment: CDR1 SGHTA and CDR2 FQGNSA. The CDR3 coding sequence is TGTGCCAGCGGGACAGGGCCCCATTTT. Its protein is CASGTGPHF.

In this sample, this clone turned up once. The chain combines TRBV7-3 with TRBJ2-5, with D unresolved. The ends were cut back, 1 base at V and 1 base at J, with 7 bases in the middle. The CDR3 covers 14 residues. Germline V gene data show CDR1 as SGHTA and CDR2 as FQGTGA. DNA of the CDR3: TGTGCCAGCAGCTTAAGCCGGGTCCAAGAGACCCAGTACTTC. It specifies CASSLSRVQETQYF.

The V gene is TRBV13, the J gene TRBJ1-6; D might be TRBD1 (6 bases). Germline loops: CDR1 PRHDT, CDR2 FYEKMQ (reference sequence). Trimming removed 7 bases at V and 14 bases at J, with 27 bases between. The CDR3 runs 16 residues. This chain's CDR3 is CASTHSDRTEGVTLHF. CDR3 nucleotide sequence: TGTGCCAGCACCCATAGCGACAGGACCGAGGGGGTCACCCTCCACTTT.

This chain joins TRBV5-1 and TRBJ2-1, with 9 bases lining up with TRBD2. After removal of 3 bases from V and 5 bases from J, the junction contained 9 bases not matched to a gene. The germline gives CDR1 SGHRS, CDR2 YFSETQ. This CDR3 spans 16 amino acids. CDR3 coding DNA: TGCGCCAGCAGCTCCACCTTAGCGGGAGACAACAATGAGCAGTTCTTC. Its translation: CASSSTLAGDNNEQFF.

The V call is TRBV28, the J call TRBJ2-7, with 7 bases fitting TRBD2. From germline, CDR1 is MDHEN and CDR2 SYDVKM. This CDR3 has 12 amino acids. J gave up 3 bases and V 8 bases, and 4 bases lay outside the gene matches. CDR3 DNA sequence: TGTGCCAGCGGGGGGGGGAACTACGAGCAGTACTTC. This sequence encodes CASGGGNYEQYF.

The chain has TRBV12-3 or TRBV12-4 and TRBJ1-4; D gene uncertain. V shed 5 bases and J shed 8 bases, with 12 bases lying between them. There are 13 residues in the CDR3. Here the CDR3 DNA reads TGTGCCAGCAGTCCTCCGTCGGGGGAAAAACTGTTTTTT. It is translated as CASSPPSGEKLFF.

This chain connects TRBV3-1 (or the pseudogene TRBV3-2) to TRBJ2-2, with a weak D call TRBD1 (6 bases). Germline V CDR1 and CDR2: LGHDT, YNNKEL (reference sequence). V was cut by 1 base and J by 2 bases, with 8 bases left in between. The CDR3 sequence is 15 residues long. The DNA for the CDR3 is TGTGCCAGCAGCCAAGCGACAGGCAACACCGGGGAGCTGTTTTTT. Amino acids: CASSQATGNTGELFF.

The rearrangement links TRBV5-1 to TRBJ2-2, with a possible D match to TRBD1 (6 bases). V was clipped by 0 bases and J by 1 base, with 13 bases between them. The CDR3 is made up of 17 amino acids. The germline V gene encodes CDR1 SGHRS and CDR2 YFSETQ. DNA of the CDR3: TGCGCCAGCAGCTTGGCGGCAGGGGCGGTGAACACCGGGGAGCTGTTTTTT. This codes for CASSLAAGAVNTGELFF.

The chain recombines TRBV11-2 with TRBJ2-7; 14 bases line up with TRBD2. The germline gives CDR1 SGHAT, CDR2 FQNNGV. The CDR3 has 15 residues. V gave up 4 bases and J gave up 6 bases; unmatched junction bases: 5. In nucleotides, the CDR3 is TGTGCCAGCAGCTCGACTAGCGGGAGGGGAAGCGAGCAGTACTTC. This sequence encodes CASSSTSGRGSEQYF. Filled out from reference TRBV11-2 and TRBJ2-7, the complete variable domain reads EAGVAQSPRYKIIEKRQSVAFWCNPISGHATLYWYQQILGQGPKLLIQFQNNGVVDDSQLPKDRFSAERLKGVDSTLKIQPAKLEDSAVYLCASSSTSGRGSEQYFGPGTRLTVT.

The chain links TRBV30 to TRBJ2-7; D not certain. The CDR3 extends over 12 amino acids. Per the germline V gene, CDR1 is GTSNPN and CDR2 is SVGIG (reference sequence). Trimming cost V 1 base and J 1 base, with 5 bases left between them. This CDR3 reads CAWSESSYEQYF. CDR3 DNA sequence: TGTGCCTGGAGTGAATCTTCCTACGAGCAGTACTTC.

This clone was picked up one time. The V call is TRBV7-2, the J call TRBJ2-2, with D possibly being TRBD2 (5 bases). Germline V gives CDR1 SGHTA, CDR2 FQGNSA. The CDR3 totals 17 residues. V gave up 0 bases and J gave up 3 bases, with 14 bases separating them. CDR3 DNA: TGTGCCAGCAGCTTAGCGCTAAGGGTGGGAGACACCGGGGAGCTGTTTTTT. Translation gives CASSLALRVGDTGELFF.

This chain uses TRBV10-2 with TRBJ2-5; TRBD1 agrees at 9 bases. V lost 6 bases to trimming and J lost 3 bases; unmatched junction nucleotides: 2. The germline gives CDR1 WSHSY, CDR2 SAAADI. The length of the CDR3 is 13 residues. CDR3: CASSGDREETQYF. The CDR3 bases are TGCGCCAGCAGCGGGGACAGGGAAGAGACCCAGTACTTC.

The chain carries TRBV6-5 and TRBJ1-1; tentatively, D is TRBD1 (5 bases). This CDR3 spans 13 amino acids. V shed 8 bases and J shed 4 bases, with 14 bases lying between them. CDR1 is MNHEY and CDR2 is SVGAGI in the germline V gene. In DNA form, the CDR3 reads TGTGCCAGCTGCAGGGAGGGAAGCACTGAAGCTTTCTTT. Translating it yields CASCREGSTEAFF.